These 19 T cell receptor beta chains were sequenced from one sample in a study of T cell changes during pregnancy in multiple sclerosis. Method: immunoSEQ multiplex PCR; TCRdb's copy keeps in-frame clones and lacks some. The sample lists under 100,000 clones; approximately 89% were seen once. This sample comprised peripheral blood, obtained in the first trimester of pregnancy. These receptors all stem from a female donor in good health, enrolled as a control in a pregnancy study.

The chain employs TRBV4-1 and TRBJ2-3; maybe TRBD1 (6 bases). The CDR3 runs to 15 residues. The V gene lost 1 base and the J gene lost 0 bases, with 8 bases spanning the gap. Per the germline V gene, CDR1 is MGHRA and CDR2 is YSYEKL. The CDR3 bases are TGCGCCAGCAGCCAAGTGGGGGCGAGCACAGATACGCAGTATTTT. It translates to CASSQVGASTDTQYF.

The chain joins TRBV14 to TRBJ1-2; 8 positions agree with TRBD1. CDR3 length: 15 residues. With 0 bases clipped from V and 2 bases from J, the junction kept 2 bases outside the gene matches. Germline lookup yields CDR1 SGHDN and CDR2 FVKESK. CDR3 coding DNA: TGTGCCAGCAGCCAAGACCACAGGGGGAACTATGGCTACACCTTC. Translation gives CASSQDHRGNYGYTF. The full variable domain, completed using reference TRBV14 and TRBJ1-2, is EAGVTQFPSHSVIEKGQTVTLRCDPISGHDNLYWYRRVMGKEIKFLLHFVKESKQDESGMPNNRFLAERTGGTYSTLKVQPAELEDSGVYFCASSQDHRGNYGYTFGSGTRLTVV.

This clone appeared once. This sequence joins TRBV11-2 and TRBJ2-3; D perhaps matches TRBD2 (5 bases). V gave up 3 bases and J gave up 10 bases, with 14 bases separating them. Germline CDR1 and CDR2: SGHAT and FQNNGV. The CDR3 spans 13 residues. The DNA of the CDR3 is TGTGCCAGCAGCTTCTCCAGTGCCGGGGCGCAGTATTTT. Translation gives CASSFSSAGAQYF.

The sample holds one count of this clone. The chain combines TRBV6-6 with TRBJ2-7; D unclear. Germline V gene lookup returns CDR1 MNHNY and CDR2 SVGAGI (reference sequence). This CDR3 has 13 amino acids. The V gene lost 3 bases and the J gene lost 3 bases, with 9 bases spanning the gap. The CDR3 DNA reads TGTGCCAGCAGTTATCTAGAAAGCTACGAGCAGTACTTC. It specifies CASSYLESYEQYF.

This rearrangement joins TRBV4-2 to TRBJ2-2, with D maybe TRBD2 (6 bases). V was cut by 4 bases and J by 3 bases, with 18 bases left in between. The CDR3 extends over 17 amino acids. Germline loops: CDR1 LGHNA, CDR2 YNFKEQ. The CDR3 loop is CASSLDRTTADTGELFF. As DNA, the CDR3 is TGTGCCAGCAGCCTTGATAGGACTACCGCCGACACCGGGGAGCTGTTTTTT.

The chain employs TRBV28 and TRBJ1-2, with D tentatively TRBD1 (5 bases). The CDR3 is 13 amino acids. Germline values: CDR1 MDHEN, CDR2 SYDVKM. V gave up 3 bases and J gave up 4 bases, with 9 bases separating them. CDR3 nucleotides: TGTGCCAGCAGTTTGGGGGGGTTCTATGGCTACACCTTC. The encoded protein is CASSLGGFYGYTF.

This chain uses TRBV4-2 with TRBJ2-7, with 8 bases lining up with TRBD1. The CDR3 consists of 14 residues. After removal of 0 bases from V and 2 bases from J, the junction contained 0 bases not matched to a gene. Germline lookup yields CDR1 LGHNA and CDR2 YNFKEQ. CDR3 DNA: TGTGCCAGCAGCCAAGAGGACAGGGCCTACGAGCAGTACTTC. Protein sequence: CASSQEDRAYEQYF.

This clone was seen a single time. V usage is TRBV5-4 and J usage is TRBJ2-3; D not resolved. CDR3 length equals 12 residues. Looked up from germline, CDR1 is SGHNT and CDR2 is YYREEE (reference sequence). V was trimmed by 4 bases and J by 6 bases, leaving 9 bases between them. CDR3 DNA: TGTGCCAGCAGCAAACAATTGGATACGCAGTATTTT. Protein: CASSKQLDTQYF.

The genes are TRBV7-8 and TRBJ2-7; 7 positions agree with TRBD1. With V trimmed by 7 bases and J by 2 bases, 8 bases remained unmatched. CDR3 length: 14 amino acids. In germline, CDR1 is SGHVS, CDR2 FQNEAQ. The CDR3 region has the DNA TGTGCCAGCACCACAGGGGTGGCCACCTACGAGCAGTACTTC. It is translated as CASTTGVATYEQYF.

This rearrangement joins TRBV20-1 to TRBJ1-2; D unclear. Trimming left V 6 bases short and J 3 bases short, with 5 bases between. Per the germline V gene, CDR1 is DFQATT and CDR2 is SNEGSKA (reference sequence). The CDR3 runs to 10 residues. The CDR3 reads CSASYYGYTF. CDR3 coding DNA: TGCAGTGCCAGTTACTATGGCTACACCTTC.

This chain joins TRBV11-2 and TRBJ2-3; possible D gene TRBD1, 7 bases. CDR1 is SGHAT, CDR2 FQNNGV, per germline. Trimming cost V 1 base and J 2 bases, with 13 bases left between them. This CDR3 is built from 16 residues. This CDR3 is CASSLGWRGPTDTQYF. CDR3 nucleotides: TGTGCCAGCAGCTTAGGTTGGAGGGGGCCCACAGATACGCAGTATTTT.

The chain joins TRBV7-6 to TRBJ1-1; D call uncertain. Trimming cost V 5 bases and J 5 bases, with 15 bases left between them. The CDR3 has 14 amino acids. The germline V gene encodes CDR1 SGHVS and CDR2 FNYEAQ. The CDR3 DNA sequence: TGTGCCAGCAGCCCCCCAGGAAGGTTGACTGAAGCTTTCTTT. Residues: CASSPPGRLTEAFF.

This sequence joins TRBV19 and TRBJ2-1; TRBD2 agrees at 10 bases. The germline V gene has CDR1 LNHDA and CDR2 SQIVND (reference sequence). This CDR3 is 15 amino acids long. The J segment lost 3 bases and the V segment lost 5 bases, leaving 4 bases of the junction unmatched. The chain's CDR3 is CASSRSGGDYNEQFF. The CDR3 DNA reads as TGTGCCAGTAGTCGGAGCGGGGGGGACTACAATGAGCAGTTCTTC. Supplemented by reference TRBV19 and TRBJ2-1, the full variable domain reads DGGITQSPKYLFRKEGQNVTLSCEQNLNHDAMYWYRQDPGQGLRLIYYSQIVNDFQKGDIAEGYSVSREKKESFPLTVTSAQKNPTAFYLCASSRSGGDYNEQFFGPGTRLTVL.

This sequence joins TRBV25-1 and TRBJ1-1; 11 positions agree with TRBD1. This CDR3 has 16 residues. Germline loops: CDR1 MGHDK, CDR2 SYGVNS. The V gene end was trimmed by 3 bases and the J gene end by 1 base; junction bases not matched to a gene: 4. CDR3 region: CASSDGGTGGNTEAFF. The CDR3 coding sequence is TGTGCCAGCAGTGACGGTGGGACAGGGGGGAACACTGAAGCTTTCTTT.

This chain links TRBV27 with TRBJ1-6; unclear D gene. From germline, CDR1 is MNHEY and CDR2 SMNVEV (reference sequence). This CDR3 comprises 14 residues. V gave up 3 bases and J gave up 7 bases, with 10 bases separating them. The CDR3 DNA reads as TGTGCCAGCAGTTTTGTACAGTTGAATTCACCCCTCCACTTT. Protein: CASSFVQLNSPLHF.

The chain combines TRBV6-1 with TRBJ1-4; TRBD1 matches at 8 bases. CDR3 length: 14 amino acids. V lost 4 bases and J lost 5; bases outside the gene matches: 3. The V gene's germline CDR1 is MNHNS and CDR2 SASEGT. CDR3 protein: CASSVGQENEKLFF. In DNA, the CDR3 is TGTGCCAGCAGTGTGGGACAGGAAAATGAAAAACTGTTTTTT.

The rearrangement links TRBV2 to TRBJ1-5, with D hard to call. The germline CDR1 and CDR2 sequences are SNHLY and FYNNEI. Trimming removed 2 bases from V and 0 bases from J, with 8 bases in between. The length of the CDR3 is 15 residues. Here the CDR3 reads CASSERTDSNQPQHF. CDR3 bases: TGTGCCAGCAGTGAAAGAACTGATAGCAATCAGCCCCAGCATTTT.

This chain connects TRBV7-2 to TRBJ1-2; a possible D gene is TRBD1 (6 bases). This CDR3 contains 16 residues. Trimming shortened V by 0 bases and J by 1 base, and 12 bases separated the two germline ends. Per the germline V gene, CDR1 is SGHTA and CDR2 is FQGNSA. The CDR3 sequence is CASSLAKTGLNYGYTF. CDR3 DNA: TGTGCCAGCAGCTTAGCTAAGACAGGCCTTAACTATGGCTACACCTTC.

The V gene is TRBV7-8, the J gene TRBJ1-1; 7 nucleotides match TRBD1. The CDR3 totals 15 residues. CDR1 is SGHVS and CDR2 is FQNEAQ in the germline V gene. The J segment lost 5 bases and the V segment lost 1 base, leaving 7 bases of the junction unmatched. CDR3 sequence: CASSLDGRGVTEAFF. CDR3 coding DNA: TGTGCCAGCAGCTTAGACGGCAGGGGGGTGACTGAAGCTTTCTTT.